These T cell receptor beta chains were read from a single sample in a study of blood T cell repertoires in COVID-19. Clones were read by immunoSEQ multiplex PCR, and TCRdb kept only the in-frame ones, dropping some. The sample has under 75,000 clones; around 84% are singletons. The sample comprised peripheral blood. The receptor source for this set is a man aged 60 to 75 with acute or convalescent COVID-19. Both conserved end residues are part of each CDR3. The D gene is left open where the match is weak. Some rows mark clone size as missing; the rest say once, few, many or name a class of expanded clone.

size	length	D	V	J	CDR3	DNA
-	15	TRBD1	TRBV5-1	TRBJ1-2	CASSIEQGAGNGYTF	TGCGCCAGCAGCATAGAACAGGGGGCTGGGAATGGCTACACCTTC
-	15	TRBD2	TRBV9	TRBJ2-7	CASSPAGEFSYEQYF	TGTGCCAGCAGTCCGGCGGGGGAGTTCTCCTACGAGCAGTACTTC
-	15	-	TRBV2	TRBJ2-1	CASSGAGLLVTEQFF	TGTGCCAGCAGTGGAGCGGGCCTTCTGGTAACTGAGCAGTTCTTC
-	16	-	TRBV25-1	TRBJ2-6	CASSSLGGSGANVLTF	TGTGCCAGCAGTTCCCTCGGGGGCTCTGGGGCCAACGTCCTGACTTTC
-	20	TRBD1	TRBV2	TRBJ1-6	CASSERQGSTYPILNSPLHF	TGTGCCAGCAGTGAACGACAGGGAAGTACCTATCCCATTCTGAATTCACCCCTCCACTTT
-	14	-	TRBV24-1	TRBJ1-5	CATSTTGFNQPQHF	TGTGCCACCAGTACGACAGGATTCAATCAGCCCCAGCATTTT
-	12	-	TRBV7-3	TRBJ2-2	CASSFGLGELFF	TGTGCCAGCAGCTTCGGTCTGGGGGAGCTGTTTTTT
-	15	TRBD1	TRBV5-1	TRBJ1-1	CASSDQGTGATEAFF	TGCGCCAGCAGCGACCAAGGGACAGGGGCCACTGAAGCTTTCTTT
few	13	-	TRBV30	TRBJ1-1	CAWSVGGGTEAFF	TGTGCCTGGAGTGTTGGAGGTGGCACTGAAGCTTTCTTT
-	15	-	TRBV5-1	TRBJ1-5	CASSLGGTFNQPQHF	TGCGCCAGCAGCTTGGGGGGGACTTTCAATCAGCCCCAGCATTTT
-	15	-	TRBV5-1	TRBJ1-2	CASSATGNPAYGYTF	TGCGCCAGCAGCGCCACAGGGAACCCGGCCTATGGCTACACCTTC
-	15	TRBD1	TRBV3-1/TRBV3-2	TRBJ1-2	CASSQAWTGRYGYTF	TGTGCCAGCAGCCAAGCCTGGACAGGGAGGTATGGCTACACCTTC
-	16	-	TRBV10-2	TRBJ2-3	CASSEGRVEGTDTQYF	TGCGCCAGCAGTGAGGGGCGGGTGGAAGGGACAGATACGCAGTATTTT
-	17	TRBD1	TRBV19	TRBJ2-2	CASMRTGAMAGTGELFF	TGTGCCAGTATGAGGACAGGGGCAATGGCCGGGACCGGGGAGCTGTTTTTT
-	15	-	TRBV7-9	TRBJ2-7	CASSLGVGAAGGQYF	TGTGCCAGCAGCTTGGGTGTGGGGGCCGCCGGTGGGCAGTACTTC
-	16	TRBD1	TRBV19	TRBJ1-1	CASSPRDRIMNTEAFF	TGTGCCAGTAGTCCCCGGGACAGGATCATGAACACTGAAGCTTTCTTT
-	14	TRBD1	TRBV6-5	TRBJ1-2	CASTGQGKAYGYTF	TGTGCCAGCACCGGACAGGGGAAGGCCTATGGCTACACCTTC
-	16	-	TRBV7-6	TRBJ2-5	CASSAYPRGKQETQYF	TGTGCCAGCAGCGCATATCCGCGAGGAAAGCAAGAGACCCAGTACTTC
-	15	TRBD2	TRBV19	TRBJ2-2	CASSVGTINTGELFF	TGTGCCAGTAGTGTCGGGACTATTAACACCGGGGAGCTGTTTTTT
-	16	TRBD2	TRBV2	TRBJ2-5	CASSEGSGGRMETQYF	TGTGCCAGCAGTGAAGGTAGCGGGGGGAGGATGGAGACCCAGTACTTC
-	14	-	TRBV7-7	TRBJ2-1	CASSLENGIDEQFF	TGTGCTAGCAGCTTGGAAAACGGGATCGATGAGCAGTTCTTC
once	15	TRBD2	TRBV18	TRBJ2-4	CASSPQAGGRNIQYF	TGTGCCAGCTCACCACAGGCGGGGGGGCGAAACATTCAGTACTTC
-	14	TRBD1	TRBV11-2	TRBJ1-5	CASSPRTGLQPQHF	TGTGCCAGCAGCCCGAGGACAGGGCTCCAGCCCCAGCATTTT
-	13	TRBD1	TRBV13	TRBJ1-2	CASSYRGIYGYTF	TGTGCCAGCAGCTACAGGGGCATCTATGGCTACACCTTC
-	16	TRBD1	TRBV11-2	TRBJ1-4	CASSAALAGGREKLFF	TGTGCCAGCAGCGCGGCCTTGGCAGGGGGTCGGGAAAAACTGTTTTTT
-	11	-	TRBV28	TRBJ2-5	CASSLAGAQYF	TGTGCCAGCAGTTTGGCCGGGGCCCAGTACTTC
-	15	TRBD2	TRBV28	TRBJ2-1	CASSDEGRGKNEQFF	TGTGCCAGCAGTGATGAAGGGAGGGGTAAGAATGAGCAGTTCTTC
-	12	-	TRBV6-5	TRBJ1-1	CASKQANTEAFF	TGTGCCAGCAAGCAGGCGAACACTGAAGCTTTCTTT
-	15	TRBD1	TRBV5-1	TRBJ1-2	CASSLASSRGHGYTF	TGCGCCAGCAGCTTGGCCTCGAGCAGGGGGCACGGCTACACCTTC
-	14	-	TRBV28	TRBJ1-2	CASISGGANYGYTF	TGTGCCAGCATTTCCGGGGGGGCAAACTATGGCTACACCTTC
-	15	TRBD2	TRBV7-9	TRBJ2-1	CASSLGGGAYNEQFF	TGTGCCAGCAGCTTAGGCGGGGGGGCCTACAATGAGCAGTTCTTC
-	15	-	TRBV10-1	TRBJ1-2	CASGRQSRSNYGYTF	TGCGCCAGCGGTAGACAGTCACGTTCTAACTATGGCTACACCTTC
-	14	-	TRBV11-2	TRBJ2-3	CASSPRQHTDTQYF	TGTGCCAGCAGCCCCAGACAGCACACAGATACGCAGTATTTT
-	15	TRBD1	TRBV18	TRBJ2-5	CASSPPGQGKETQYF	TGTGCCAGCTCACCACCGGGACAGGGAAAAGAGACCCAGTACTTC
once	16	TRBD2	TRBV7-2	TRBJ2-1	CASSLVGSGVDNEQFF	TGTGCCAGCAGCCTAGTGGGCAGCGGGGTAGACAATGAGCAGTTCTTC
-	13	TRBD1	TRBV5-6	TRBJ2-7	CASRLDRGYEQYF	TGTGCCAGCAGGTTGGACAGGGGCTACGAGCAGTACTTC
-	17	TRBD1	TRBV19	TRBJ2-2	CASSIGIPGQDTGELFF	TGTGCCAGTAGTATAGGAATACCGGGACAGGATACCGGGGAGCTGTTTTTT
once	16	-	TRBV9	TRBJ2-2	CASSAGTSSNTGELFF	TGTGCCAGCAGCGCAGGAACTAGCTCTAACACCGGGGAGCTGTTTTTT
-	13	TRBD1	TRBV19	TRBJ1-2	CASSPDRDRGYTF	TGTGCCAGTAGTCCGGACAGGGACCGGGGCTACACCTTC
-	13	-	TRBV6-5	TRBJ2-4	CASSYGGGVPQYF	TGTGCCAGCAGTTACGGAGGGGGGGTGCCGCAGTACTTC
-	16	TRBD1	TRBV6-6	TRBJ2-3	CASSYQGQGAQGTQYF	TGTGCCAGCAGTTACCAGGGACAGGGGGCACAGGGTACGCAGTATTTT
-	15	-	TRBV11-2	TRBJ1-2	CASSSIGVPGYGYTF	TGTGCCAGCAGCTCTATAGGGGTACCGGGCTATGGCTACACCTTC
-	13	-	TRBV7-9	TRBJ1-1	CASSFAGEYEAFF	TGTGCCAGCAGCTTTGCGGGGGAGTACGAAGCTTTCTTT
-	16	-	TRBV27	TRBJ2-5	CASSTMGRRGGETQYF	TGTGCCAGCAGCACAATGGGCCGGAGGGGGGGTGAGACCCAGTACTTC
-	15	-	TRBV15	TRBJ1-5	CATSRARAGGQPQHF	TGTGCCACCAGCAGAGCCCGGGCGGGGGGGCAGCCCCAGCATTTT
-	15	-	TRBV5-1	TRBJ1-6	CASKSMDSTGSPLHF	TGCGCCAGCAAATCCATGGACAGCACGGGTTCACCCCTCCACTTT
-	14	-	TRBV28	TRBJ1-1	CASTSWALNTEAFF	TGTGCCAGCACATCTTGGGCTCTAAACACTGAAGCTTTCTTT
-	14	-	TRBV4-2	TRBJ1-2	CASSQGATAYGYTF	TGTGCCAGCAGCCAAGGGGCGACAGCCTATGGCTACACCTTC